The 7 T cell receptor beta chains in this list originate from one sample, sequenced in a study of blood T cell repertoires in COVID-19. Some clones are missing from TCRdb's copy, which holds only in-frame ones; the method was immunoSEQ multiplex PCR. The sample holds some 170,000 clones, around four fifths seen once. The specimen sequenced was peripheral blood. The receptor source for this set is a human donor in a cohort sampled during active COVID-19.

The rearrangement joins TRBV4-3 to TRBJ2-3; 13 nucleotides line up with TRBD2. V trimming: 3 bases; J trimming: 3 bases; junction bases outside the gene matches: 3. The CDR3 has 16 amino acids. Germline V CDR1 and CDR2: LGHNA, YSLEER. The CDR3 is CASSQLTSGGTDTQYF. CDR3 nucleotide sequence: TGCGCCAGCAGCCAGTTGACTAGCGGGGGGACAGATACGCAGTATTTT.

This clone has a handful of counts. The chain recombines TRBV5-5 with TRBJ2-5, with D perhaps TRBD1 (7 bases). This CDR3 region has 15 residues. V dropped 5 bases and J dropped 4 bases, with 18 bases sitting between them. Germline V lookup: CDR1 SGHKS, CDR2 YYEKEE (reference sequence). CDR3 region: CASRIGGQGGETQYF. The CDR3 region has the DNA TGTGCCAGCAGAATCGGAGGGCAGGGGGGAGAGACCCAGTACTTC.

The CDR3 loop is CASSLAQGGNEQFF. DNA for the CDR3: TGTGCCAGCAGCTTAGCTCAGGGCGGCAATGAGCAGTTCTTC. The chain has TRBV11-2 and TRBJ2-1, with a possible D match to TRBD1 (5 bases). V was trimmed by 1 base and J by 6 bases, leaving 10 bases between them. There are 14 residues in the CDR3. Per the germline V gene, CDR1 is SGHAT and CDR2 is FQNNGV. Full variable domain (outside the CDR3, taken from reference TRBV11-2 and TRBJ2-1): EAGVAQSPRYKIIEKRQSVAFWCNPISGHATLYWYQQILGQGPKLLIQFQNNGVVDDSQLPKDRFSAERLKGVDSTLKIQPAKLEDSAVYLCASSLAQGGNEQFFGPGTRLTVL.

This clone was seen repeatedly, ten times or more. This chain uses TRBV11-2 with TRBJ1-6, with a weak D call TRBD1 (5 bases). This CDR3 comprises 15 residues. The germline V and J ends were trimmed by 0 bases and 9 bases, with 12 bases remaining between them. Germline V gene sequence: CDR1 SGHAT, CDR2 FQNNGV. The CDR3 DNA follows: TGTGCCAGCAGCTTAGACCCGGGGGACGTTTCACCCCTCCACTTT. Its protein is CASSLDPGDVSPLHF.

This clone showed up just a few times. The chain uses TRBV7-2 and TRBJ1-2, with D perhaps TRBD1 (5 bases). The CDR3 has 14 amino acids. V was pared by 1 base and J by 0 bases, with 6 bases between. CDR1 and CDR2 (germline): SGHTA, FQGNSA. The CDR3 region has the DNA TGTGCCAGCAGCTTAGGGGGCGCTAACTATGGCTACACCTTC. Amino acid sequence: CASSLGGANYGYTF.

V usage is TRBV6-5 and J usage is TRBJ1-1; D perhaps matches TRBD1 (6 bases). The CDR3 sequence is 15 residues long. CDR1 is MNHEY and CDR2 is SVGAGI in the germline V gene. With 2 bases removed from V and 6 bases from J, the gap between germline ends came to 16 bases. CDR3 amino acids: CASSYLTGLGAEAFF. Here the CDR3 DNA reads TGTGCCAGCAGTTACCTTACAGGGCTGGGGGCTGAAGCTTTCTTT.

The chain uses TRBV7-2 and TRBJ1-2, with TRBD1 identical over 9 bases. Per germline, CDR1 SGHTA and CDR2 FQGNSA. V lost 5 bases, J lost 1 base, and 8 bases stayed unmatched. The CDR3 covers 16 residues. The CDR3, as DNA: TGTGCCAGCAGCCCGAACCCGGGACAGGGTAACTATGGCTACACCTTC. It specifies CASSPNPGQGNYGYTF. The variable domain in full, with the rest retrieved from reference TRBV7-2 and TRBJ1-2, is GAGVSQSPSNKVTEKGKDVELRCDPISGHTALYWYRQSLGQGLEFLIYFQGNSAPDKSGLPSDRFSAERTGGSVSTLTIQRTQQEDSAVYLCASSPNPGQGNYGYTFGSGTRLTVV.